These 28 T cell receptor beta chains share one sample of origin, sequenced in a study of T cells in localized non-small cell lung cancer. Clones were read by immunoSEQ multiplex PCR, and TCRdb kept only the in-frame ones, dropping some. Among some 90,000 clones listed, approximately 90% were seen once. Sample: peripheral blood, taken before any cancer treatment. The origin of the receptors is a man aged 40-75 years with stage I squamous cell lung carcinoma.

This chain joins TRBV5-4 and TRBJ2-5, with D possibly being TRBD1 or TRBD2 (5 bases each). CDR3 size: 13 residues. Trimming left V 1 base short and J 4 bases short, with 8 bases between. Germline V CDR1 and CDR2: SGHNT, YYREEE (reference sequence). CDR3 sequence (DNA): TGTGCCAGCAGCTTGAAGGGGAGAGAGACCCAGTACTTC. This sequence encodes CASSLKGRETQYF.

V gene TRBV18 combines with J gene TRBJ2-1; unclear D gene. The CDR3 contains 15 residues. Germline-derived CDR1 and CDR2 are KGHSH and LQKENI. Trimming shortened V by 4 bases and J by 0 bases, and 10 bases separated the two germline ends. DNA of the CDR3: TGTGCCAGCTCACTCTCTGTGAGCTCCTACAATGAGCAGTTCTTC. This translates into CASSLSVSSYNEQFF.

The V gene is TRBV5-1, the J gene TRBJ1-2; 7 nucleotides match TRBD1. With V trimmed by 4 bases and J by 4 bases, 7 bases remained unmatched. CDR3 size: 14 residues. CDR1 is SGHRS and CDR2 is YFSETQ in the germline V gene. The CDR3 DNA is TGCGCCAGCAGCGGGGGACAGAGCCTCTATGGCTACACCTTC. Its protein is CASSGGQSLYGYTF.

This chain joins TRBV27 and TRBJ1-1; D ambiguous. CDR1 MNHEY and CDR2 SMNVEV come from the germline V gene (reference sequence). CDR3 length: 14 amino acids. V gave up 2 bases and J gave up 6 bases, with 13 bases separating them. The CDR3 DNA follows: TGTGCCAGCAGTTTACAGAGTCGGAGGTCTGAAGCTTTCTTT. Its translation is CASSLQSRRSEAFF.

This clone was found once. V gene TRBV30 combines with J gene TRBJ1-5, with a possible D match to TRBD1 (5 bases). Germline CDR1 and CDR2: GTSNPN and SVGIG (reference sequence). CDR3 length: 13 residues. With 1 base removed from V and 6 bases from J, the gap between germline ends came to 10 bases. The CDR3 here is CAWSGQKSQPQHF. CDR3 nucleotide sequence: TGTGCCTGGAGTGGACAGAAGAGTCAGCCCCAGCATTTT.

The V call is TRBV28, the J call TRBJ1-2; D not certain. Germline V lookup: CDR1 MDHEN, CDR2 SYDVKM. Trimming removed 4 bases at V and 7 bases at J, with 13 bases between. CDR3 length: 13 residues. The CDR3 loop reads CASSSLSRSGYTF. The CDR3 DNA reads TGTGCCAGCAGTTCCCTAAGCAGGTCTGGCTACACCTTC.

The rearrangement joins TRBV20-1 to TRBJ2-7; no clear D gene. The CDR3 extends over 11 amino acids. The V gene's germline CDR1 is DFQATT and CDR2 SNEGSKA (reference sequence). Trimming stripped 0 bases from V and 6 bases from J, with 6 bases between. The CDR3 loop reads CSARDRIEQYF. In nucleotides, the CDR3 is TGCAGTGCTAGAGACAGAATCGAGCAGTACTTC.

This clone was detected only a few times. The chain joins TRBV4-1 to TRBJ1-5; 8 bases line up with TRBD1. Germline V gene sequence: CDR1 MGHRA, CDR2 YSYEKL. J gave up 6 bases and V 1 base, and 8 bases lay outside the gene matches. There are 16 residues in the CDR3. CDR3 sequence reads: CASSQVAFRGPQPQHF. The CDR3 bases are TGCGCCAGCAGCCAAGTCGCCTTCAGGGGGCCTCAGCCCCAGCATTTT.

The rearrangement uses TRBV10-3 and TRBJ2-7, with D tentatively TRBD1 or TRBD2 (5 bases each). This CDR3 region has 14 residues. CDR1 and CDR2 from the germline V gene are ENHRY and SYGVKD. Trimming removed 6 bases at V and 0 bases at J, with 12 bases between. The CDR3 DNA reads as TGTGCCATCAGAGGGACGGTGGGCTCCTACGAGCAGTACTTC. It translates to CAIRGTVGSYEQYF.

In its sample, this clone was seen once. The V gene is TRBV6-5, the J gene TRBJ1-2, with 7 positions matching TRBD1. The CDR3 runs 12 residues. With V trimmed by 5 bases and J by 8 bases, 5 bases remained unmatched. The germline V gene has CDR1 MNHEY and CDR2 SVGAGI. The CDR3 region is CASSRTGVGYTF. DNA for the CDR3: TGTGCCAGCAGTCGAACAGGGGTCGGCTACACCTTC.

The DNA of the CDR3 is TGTGCCAGCATCTCGAGGACAGGGGGAGGCTACACCTTC. Protein product: CASISRTGGGYTF. The chain links TRBV28 to TRBJ1-2; TRBD1 aligns across 10 bases. J was trimmed by 8 bases and V by 7 bases; bases with no gene match: 7. This CDR3 is 13 amino acids long. Looked up from germline, CDR1 is MDHEN and CDR2 is SYDVKM.

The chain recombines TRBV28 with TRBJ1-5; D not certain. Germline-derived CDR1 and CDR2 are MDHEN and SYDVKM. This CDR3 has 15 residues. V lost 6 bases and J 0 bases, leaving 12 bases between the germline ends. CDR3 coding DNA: TGTGCCAGCAGCCTTCTATCGCTTAGCAATCAGCCCCAGCATTTT. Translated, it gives CASSLLSLSNQPQHF.

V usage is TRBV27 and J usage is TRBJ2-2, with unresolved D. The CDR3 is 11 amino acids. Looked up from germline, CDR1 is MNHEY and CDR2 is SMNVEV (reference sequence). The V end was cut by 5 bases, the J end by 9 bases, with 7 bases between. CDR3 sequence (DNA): TGTGCCAGCAGTGCTGCGAGGGAGCTGTTTTTT. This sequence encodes CASSAARELFF.

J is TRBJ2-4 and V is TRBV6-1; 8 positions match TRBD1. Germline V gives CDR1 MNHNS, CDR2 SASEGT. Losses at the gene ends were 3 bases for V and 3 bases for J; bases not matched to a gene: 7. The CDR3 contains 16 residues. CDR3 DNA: TGTGCCAGCAGTGATAGGCAGGGGGCGGGCAAAAACATTCAGTACTTC. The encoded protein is CASSDRQGAGKNIQYF.

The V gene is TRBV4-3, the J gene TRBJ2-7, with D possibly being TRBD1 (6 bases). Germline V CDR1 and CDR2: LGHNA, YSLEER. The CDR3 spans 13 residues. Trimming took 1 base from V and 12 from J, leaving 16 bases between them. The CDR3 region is CASSQAGERIRYF. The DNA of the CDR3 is TGCGCCAGCAGCCAAGCAGGGGAGCGAATTCGGTACTTC.

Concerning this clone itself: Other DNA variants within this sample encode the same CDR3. DNA of the CDR3: TGTGCCAGCAGTGCACTCAGCTCCTACGAGCAGTACTTC. It encodes CASSALSSYEQYF. The J gene is TRBJ2-7, the V gene TRBV6-1; D gene uncertain. Trimming took 4 bases from V and 0 from J, leaving 7 bases between them. CDR3 length equals 13 residues. CDR1 is MNHNS, CDR2 SASEGT, per germline.

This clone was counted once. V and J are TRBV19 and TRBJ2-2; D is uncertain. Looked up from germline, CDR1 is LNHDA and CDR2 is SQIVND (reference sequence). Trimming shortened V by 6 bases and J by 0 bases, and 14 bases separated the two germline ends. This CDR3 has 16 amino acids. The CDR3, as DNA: TGTGCCAGTAGCTATGGCAAAGGGACGAACACCGGGGAGCTGTTTTTT. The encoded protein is CASSYGKGTNTGELFF. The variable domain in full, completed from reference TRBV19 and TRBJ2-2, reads DGGITQSPKYLFRKEGQNVTLSCEQNLNHDAMYWYRQDPGQGLRLIYYSQIVNDFQKGDIAEGYSVSREKKESFPLTVTSAQKNPTAFYLCASSYGKGTNTGELFFGEGSRLTVL.

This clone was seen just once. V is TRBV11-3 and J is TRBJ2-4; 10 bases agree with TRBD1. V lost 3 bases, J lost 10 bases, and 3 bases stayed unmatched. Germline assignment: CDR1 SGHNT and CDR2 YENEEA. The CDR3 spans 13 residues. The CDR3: CASSFGTGEIQYF. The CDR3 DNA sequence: TGTGCCAGCAGCTTCGGGACAGGGGAAATTCAGTACTTC.

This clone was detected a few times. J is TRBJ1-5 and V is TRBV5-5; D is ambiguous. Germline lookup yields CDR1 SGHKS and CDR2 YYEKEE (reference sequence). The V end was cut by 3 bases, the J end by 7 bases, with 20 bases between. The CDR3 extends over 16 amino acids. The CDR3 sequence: CASSYSGRGMMQPQHF. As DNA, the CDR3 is TGTGCCAGCAGCTACTCGGGCCGCGGGATGATGCAGCCCCAGCATTTT.

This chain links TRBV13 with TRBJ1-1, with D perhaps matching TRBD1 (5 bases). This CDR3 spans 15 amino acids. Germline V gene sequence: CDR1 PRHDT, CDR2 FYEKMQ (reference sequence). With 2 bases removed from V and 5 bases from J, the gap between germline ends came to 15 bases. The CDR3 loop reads CASSLRGTGRTEAFF. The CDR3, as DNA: TGTGCCAGCAGCTTACGCGGGACGGGACGGACTGAAGCTTTCTTT.

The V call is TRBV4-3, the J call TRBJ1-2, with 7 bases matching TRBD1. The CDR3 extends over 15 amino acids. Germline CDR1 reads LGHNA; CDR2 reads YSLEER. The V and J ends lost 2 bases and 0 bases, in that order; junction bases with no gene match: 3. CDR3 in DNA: TGCGCCAGCAGCCAAAGACAGGGAGCTAACTATGGCTACACCTTC. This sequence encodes CASSQRQGANYGYTF.

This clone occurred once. The CDR3 coding sequence is TGTGCCATCAGTGCCCGGACGGTGGATGGCTACACCTTC. It specifies CAISARTVDGYTF. The chain joins TRBV10-3 to TRBJ1-2; no reliable D call. The germline gives CDR1 ENHRY, CDR2 SYGVKD. The ends were cut back, 4 bases at V and 6 bases at J, with 12 bases in the middle. The CDR3 is 13 residues long.

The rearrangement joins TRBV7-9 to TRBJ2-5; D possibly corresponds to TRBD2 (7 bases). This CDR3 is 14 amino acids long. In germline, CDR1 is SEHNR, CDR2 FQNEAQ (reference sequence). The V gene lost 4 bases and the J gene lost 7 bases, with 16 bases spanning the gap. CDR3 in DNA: TGTGCCAGCAGCTCCGGGGGGCTAGCAGGGACCCAGTACTTC. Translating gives CASSSGGLAGTQYF.

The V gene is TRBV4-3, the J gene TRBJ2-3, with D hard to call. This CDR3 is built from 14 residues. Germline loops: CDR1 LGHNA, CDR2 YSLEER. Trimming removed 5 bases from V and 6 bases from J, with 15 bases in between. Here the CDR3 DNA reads TGCGCCAGCAGCACCGAGCTAGTATCGGATACGCAGTATTTT. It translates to CASSTELVSDTQYF.

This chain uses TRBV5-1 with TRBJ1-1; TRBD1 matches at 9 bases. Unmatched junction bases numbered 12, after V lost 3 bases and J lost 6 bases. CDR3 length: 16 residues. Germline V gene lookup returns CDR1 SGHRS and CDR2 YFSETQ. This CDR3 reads CASSSTGTGRRSEAFF. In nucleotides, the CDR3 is TGCGCCAGCAGCTCTACCGGGACAGGGCGGCGTTCTGAAGCTTTCTTT.

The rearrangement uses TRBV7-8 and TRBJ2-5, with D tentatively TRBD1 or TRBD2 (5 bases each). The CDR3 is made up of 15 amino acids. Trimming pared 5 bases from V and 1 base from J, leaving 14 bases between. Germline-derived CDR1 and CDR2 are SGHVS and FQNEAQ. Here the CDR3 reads CASSLGAILQETQYF. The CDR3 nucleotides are TGTGCCAGCAGCCTCGGGGCGATCCTCCAAGAGACCCAGTACTTC.

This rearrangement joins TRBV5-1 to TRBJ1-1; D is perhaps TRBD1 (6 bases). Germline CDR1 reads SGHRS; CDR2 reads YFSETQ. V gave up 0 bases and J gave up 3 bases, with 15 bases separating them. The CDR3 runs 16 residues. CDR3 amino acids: CASSLVGGEWDTEAFF. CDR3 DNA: TGCGCCAGCAGCTTGGTCGGGGGCGAGTGGGACACTGAAGCTTTCTTT.

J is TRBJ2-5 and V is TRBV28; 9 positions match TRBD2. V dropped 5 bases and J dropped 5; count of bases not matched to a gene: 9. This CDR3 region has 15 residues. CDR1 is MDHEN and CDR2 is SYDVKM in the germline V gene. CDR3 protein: CASSPGSSGVETQYF. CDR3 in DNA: TGTGCCAGCAGTCCCGGATCTAGCGGGGTGGAGACCCAGTACTTC.